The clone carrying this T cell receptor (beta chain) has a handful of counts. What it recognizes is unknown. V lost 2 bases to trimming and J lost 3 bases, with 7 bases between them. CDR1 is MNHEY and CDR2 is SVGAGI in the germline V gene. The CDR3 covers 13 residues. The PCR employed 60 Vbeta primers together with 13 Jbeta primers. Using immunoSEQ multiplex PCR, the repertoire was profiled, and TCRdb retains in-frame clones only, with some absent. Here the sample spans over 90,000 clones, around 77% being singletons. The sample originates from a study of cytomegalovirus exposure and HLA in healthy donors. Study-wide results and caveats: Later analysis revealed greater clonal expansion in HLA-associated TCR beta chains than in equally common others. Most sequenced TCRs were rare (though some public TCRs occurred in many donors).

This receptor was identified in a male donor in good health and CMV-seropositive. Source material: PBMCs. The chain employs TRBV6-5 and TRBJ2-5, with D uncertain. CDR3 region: CASSYGREETQYF. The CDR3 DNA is TGTGCCAGCAGTTACGGCCGGGAAGAGACCCAGTACTTC.